The following is a T cell receptor beta chain sequence with its context. Its specificity is not known. The data originate from a study of CD8+ T cells in alopecia areata. Study-level points and caveats: An increase in clonality over normal scalp was evident in lesional scalp, especially alopecia totalis/universalis. Alphabeta T cells residing in normal skin are also sequenced in scalp samples.

The germline gives CDR1 SQVTM, CDR2 ANQGSEA. The CDR3 runs to 14 residues. V shed 8 bases and J 1 base; nucleotides not matched to a gene: 10. RNA extraction and reverse transcription yielded cDNA as sequencing template. The assay was immunoSEQ multiplex PCR, and TCRdb's table has in-frame clones only and misses some. Counted here are 110,000 or so clones, less than 70% occurring once; the ten biggest clones make up 2.8%. This receptor was identified in a human donor in good health. The V gene is TRBV29-1, the J gene TRBJ1-1; 7 nucleotides align to TRBD1. Material for sequencing was CD4+ T cells sorted from blood. CDR3 coding DNA: TGCAGCACCCCGGAGGGGGCATCGAACACTGAAGCTTTCTTT. It codes for CSTPEGASNTEAFF.